The source of this TCR beta chain is a study of blood T cell repertoires in COVID-19. Germline V CDR1 and CDR2: LGHNA, YNFKEQ. The V end lost 3 bases, the J end lost 7 bases, and 15 bases lay between the germline ends. This CDR3 has 15 amino acids. Produced via immunoSEQ multiplex PCR; TCRdb's table is partial and in-frame only. The repertoire holds under 200,000 clones, with roughly four fifths as singletons. This clone has a single count. The chain combines TRBV4-2 with TRBJ2-2; TRBD1 might be the D (6 bases). The specimen was peripheral blood. This sequence was found in a woman over 75 with acute or convalescent COVID-19. CDR3 in DNA: TGTGCCAGCAGCCACTCCGACAGGAGAGACGGGGAGCTGTTTTTT. Its translation: CASSHSDRRDGELFF.